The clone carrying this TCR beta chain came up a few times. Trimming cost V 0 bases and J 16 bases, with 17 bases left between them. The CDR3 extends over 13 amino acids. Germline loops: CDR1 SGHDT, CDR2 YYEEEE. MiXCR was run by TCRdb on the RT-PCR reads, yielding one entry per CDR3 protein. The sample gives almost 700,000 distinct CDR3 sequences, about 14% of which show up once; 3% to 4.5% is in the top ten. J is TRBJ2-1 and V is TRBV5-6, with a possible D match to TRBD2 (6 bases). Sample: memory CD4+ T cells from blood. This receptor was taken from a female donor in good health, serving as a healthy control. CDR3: CASSLESGQGGFF. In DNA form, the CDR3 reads TGTGCCAGCAGCTTGGAATCGGGCCAGGGAGGCTTCTTC. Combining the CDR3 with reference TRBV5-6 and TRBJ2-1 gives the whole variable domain DAGVTQSPTHLIKTRGQQVTLRCSPKSGHDTVSWYQQALGQGPQFIFQYYEEEERQRGNFPDRFSGHQFPNYSSELNVNALLLGDSALYLCASSLESGQGGFFGPGTRLTVL.